This is a list of T cell receptor beta chains from one sample in a study of T-cell memory formation after mild COVID-19. A single record per CDR3 protein comes from TCRdb applying MiXCR to the 5' RACE reads. In the table there are roughly 310,000 distinct CDR3 sequences, approximately 15% of which are singletons. The specimen sequenced was PBMCs or a T cell subset sorted from them (not recorded which). The receptors stem from a man younger than 30 who had mild COVID-19 (a few samples of this study predate the infection). Cell type and time point are not known. Both conserved end residues are part of each CDR3. The order of the fields is V gene, J gene, clone size, D gene, CDR3 protein, CDR3 DNA. D genes are given only for firm matches. Not all rows give a size; the values are once, few, many and, for expanded clones, a class.

V gene: TRBV11-3
J gene: TRBJ1-1
clone size: few
D gene: NA
CDR3 protein: CASSPAAGVEAFF
CDR3 DNA: TGTGCCAGCAGCCCCGCGGCGGGGGTTGAAGCTTTCTTT

V gene: TRBV20-1
J gene: TRBJ1-5
clone size: many
D gene: TRBD1
CDR3 protein: CSAETAGTGDQPQHF
CDR3 DNA: TGCAGTGCCGAGACCGCCGGGACAGGAGATCAGCCCCAGCATTTT

V gene: TRBV25-1
J gene: TRBJ2-2
clone size: NA
D gene: NA
CDR3 protein: CASSGPGNTGELFF
CDR3 DNA: TGTGCCAGCAGTGGTCCGGGGAACACCGGGGAGCTGTTTTTT

V gene: TRBV25-1
J gene: TRBJ2-3
clone size: NA
D gene: TRBD2
CDR3 protein: CASSEWLGTSGFGTDTQYF
CDR3 DNA: TGTGCCAGCAGTGAATGGCTCGGGACTAGCGGATTCGGCACAGATACGCAGTATTTT

V gene: TRBV20-1
J gene: TRBJ2-7
clone size: NA
D gene: NA
CDR3 protein: CSAARDRAPYEQYF
CDR3 DNA: TGCAGTGCCGCCCGGGACCGAGCCCCCTACGAGCAGTACTTC

V gene: TRBV5-1
J gene: TRBJ2-2
clone size: many
D gene: TRBD2
CDR3 protein: CASRRAGGTGELFF
CDR3 DNA: TGCGCCAGCAGAAGAGCGGGGGGCACCGGGGAGCTGTTTTTT

V gene: TRBV5-1
J gene: TRBJ2-5
clone size: NA
D gene: NA
CDR3 protein: CASSLAGQNQETQYF
CDR3 DNA: TGCGCCAGCAGCTTGGCCGGACAGAACCAAGAGACCCAGTACTTC

V gene: TRBV6-5
J gene: TRBJ2-3
clone size: NA
D gene: TRBD2
CDR3 protein: CASGGTSTDTQYF
CDR3 DNA: TGTGCCAGCGGTGGGACTAGCACTGATACGCAGTATTTT

V gene: TRBV5-4
J gene: TRBJ2-3
clone size: NA
D gene: NA
CDR3 protein: CASSRVGGGTDTQYF
CDR3 DNA: TGTGCCAGCAGCCGTGTGGGGGGAGGTACAGATACGCAGTATTTT

V gene: TRBV5-1
J gene: TRBJ2-5
clone size: NA
D gene: TRBD1
CDR3 protein: CASSTGTVETQYF
CDR3 DNA: TGCGCCAGCAGCACTGGGACAGTAGAGACCCAGTACTTC

V gene: TRBV5-1
J gene: TRBJ2-1
clone size: many
D gene: NA
CDR3 protein: CASSPQGHEQFF
CDR3 DNA: TGCGCCAGCAGCCCCCAGGGGCATGAGCAGTTCTTC

V gene: TRBV7-9
J gene: TRBJ2-1
clone size: NA
D gene: TRBD1
CDR3 protein: CASRESDRGTYNEQFF
CDR3 DNA: TGTGCCAGCAGGGAATCAGACAGGGGGACCTACAATGAGCAGTTCTTC

V gene: TRBV28
J gene: TRBJ2-1
clone size: few
D gene: NA
CDR3 protein: CASSPWKRNEQFF
CDR3 DNA: TGTGCCAGCAGTCCGTGGAAAAGGAATGAGCAGTTCTTC

V gene: TRBV20-1
J gene: TRBJ1-3
clone size: few
D gene: NA
CDR3 protein: CSAREPNHRNTIYF
CDR3 DNA: TGCAGTGCTAGAGAACCCAACCATAGAAACACCATATATTTT

V gene: TRBV5-1
J gene: TRBJ1-1
clone size: NA
D gene: NA
CDR3 protein: CASKGDGPFF
CDR3 DNA: TGCGCCAGCAAGGGGGACGGGCCTTTCTTT

V gene: TRBV6-5
J gene: TRBJ2-5
clone size: few
D gene: NA
CDR3 protein: CASRPGGRTEETQYF
CDR3 DNA: TGTGCCAGCAGACCAGGAGGCCGAACCGAAGAGACCCAGTACTTC

V gene: TRBV12-3/TRBV12-4
J gene: TRBJ2-1
clone size: NA
D gene: NA
CDR3 protein: CASSLGGADNEQFF
CDR3 DNA: TGTGCCAGCAGTTTGGGCGGGGCCGACAATGAGCAGTTCTTC

V gene: TRBV5-1
J gene: TRBJ2-1
clone size: many
D gene: TRBD2
CDR3 protein: CASVVVPGGNNEQFF
CDR3 DNA: TGCGCCAGCGTGGTGGTTCCGGGGGGTAACAATGAGCAGTTCTTC

V gene: TRBV7-9
J gene: TRBJ1-4
clone size: many
D gene: NA
CDR3 protein: CASSLAIAGYEKLFF
CDR3 DNA: TGTGCCAGCAGCTTAGCAATTGCAGGATATGAAAAACTGTTTTTT

V gene: TRBV7-2
J gene: TRBJ2-5
clone size: NA
D gene: NA
CDR3 protein: CASSLAGLEETQYF
CDR3 DNA: TGTGCCAGCAGCTTAGCGGGCTTGGAAGAGACCCAGTACTTC

V gene: TRBV6-6
J gene: TRBJ2-5
clone size: NA
D gene: TRBD2
CDR3 protein: CASTQLGEGETQYF
CDR3 DNA: TGTGCCAGCACCCAACTCGGGGAGGGGGAGACCCAGTACTTC

V gene: TRBV5-1
J gene: TRBJ2-7
clone size: NA
D gene: TRBD1
CDR3 protein: CASSVDRGPDEQYF
CDR3 DNA: TGCGCCAGCAGCGTCGACAGGGGGCCGGACGAGCAGTACTTC

V gene: TRBV5-1
J gene: TRBJ2-7
clone size: few
D gene: TRBD1
CDR3 protein: CASSLMGQGAEEQYF
CDR3 DNA: TGCGCCAGCAGCCTCATGGGACAGGGGGCGGAAGAGCAGTACTTC

V gene: TRBV5-1
J gene: TRBJ1-5
clone size: many
D gene: NA
CDR3 protein: CASSTGRDQPQHF
CDR3 DNA: TGCGCCAGCTCGACAGGTCGGGATCAGCCCCAGCATTTT

V gene: TRBV6-2/TRBV6-3
J gene: TRBJ1-6
clone size: few
D gene: NA
CDR3 protein: CATSTGPNSPLHF
CDR3 DNA: TGTGCCACTTCGACTGGGCCTAATTCACCCCTCCACTTT

V gene: TRBV7-3
J gene: TRBJ1-1
clone size: few
D gene: TRBD1
CDR3 protein: CASSMTGGINEAFF
CDR3 DNA: TGTGCCAGCAGCATGACAGGGGGAATCAATGAAGCTTTCTTT

V gene: TRBV9
J gene: TRBJ1-1
clone size: NA
D gene: NA
CDR3 protein: CASSQAGVNTEAFF
CDR3 DNA: TGTGCCAGCAGCCAAGCAGGGGTCAACACTGAAGCTTTCTTT

V gene: TRBV20-1
J gene: TRBJ1-1
clone size: few
D gene: NA
CDR3 protein: CSASRGREDTEAFF
CDR3 DNA: TGCAGTGCTAGTAGAGGGCGTGAGGACACTGAAGCTTTCTTT

V gene: TRBV29-1
J gene: TRBJ2-5
clone size: NA
D gene: NA
CDR3 protein: CSVDYRGETQYF
CDR3 DNA: TGCAGCGTTGATTATCGGGGAGAGACCCAGTACTTC

V gene: TRBV7-6
J gene: TRBJ2-1
clone size: NA
D gene: TRBD1
CDR3 protein: CASSPETGGALNEQFF
CDR3 DNA: TGTGCCAGCAGCCCCGAGACAGGGGGCGCACTCAATGAGCAGTTCTTC

V gene: TRBV15
J gene: TRBJ1-5
clone size: NA
D gene: NA
CDR3 protein: CATSRGGRGDNQPQHF
CDR3 DNA: TGTGCCACCAGCAGAGGTGGTAGGGGCGACAATCAGCCCCAGCATTTT

V gene: TRBV5-5
J gene: TRBJ1-2
clone size: NA
D gene: NA
CDR3 protein: CASSLGGPWGYTF
CDR3 DNA: TGTGCCAGCAGCTTAGGGGGTCCCTGGGGCTACACCTTC

V gene: TRBV11-2
J gene: TRBJ1-2
clone size: few
D gene: TRBD1
CDR3 protein: CASSPTQGGYGYTF
CDR3 DNA: TGTGCCAGCAGCCCAACCCAGGGGGGCTATGGCTACACCTTC

V gene: TRBV7-2
J gene: TRBJ2-2
clone size: many
D gene: NA
CDR3 protein: CASSLDTNTGELFF
CDR3 DNA: TGTGCCAGCAGCTTAGACACGAACACCGGGGAGCTGTTTTTT

V gene: TRBV4-3
J gene: TRBJ2-5
clone size: few
D gene: NA
CDR3 protein: CASSQDRGWETQYF
CDR3 DNA: TGCGCCAGCAGCCAAGATAGAGGATGGGAGACCCAGTACTTC

V gene: TRBV20-1
J gene: TRBJ2-4
clone size: NA
D gene: TRBD1
CDR3 protein: CSALRTGAENIQYF
CDR3 DNA: TGCAGTGCTCTCCGGACAGGGGCGGAAAACATTCAGTACTTC

V gene: TRBV6-2/TRBV6-3
J gene: TRBJ2-1
clone size: NA
D gene: NA
CDR3 protein: CASSSVGLGESVGEQFF
CDR3 DNA: TGTGCCAGCAGTTCGGTGGGGTTGGGGGAGTCCGTCGGTGAGCAGTTCTTC

V gene: TRBV5-1
J gene: TRBJ1-5
clone size: NA
D gene: TRBD1
CDR3 protein: CASSHGTGDSNQPQHF
CDR3 DNA: TGCGCCAGCAGCCACGGGACAGGTGATAGCAATCAGCCCCAGCATTTT

V gene: TRBV7-6
J gene: TRBJ2-2
clone size: many
D gene: NA
CDR3 protein: CASRETTGELFF
CDR3 DNA: TGTGCCAGCAGAGAAACCACCGGGGAGCTGTTTTTT

V gene: TRBV14
J gene: TRBJ2-2
clone size: NA
D gene: NA
CDR3 protein: CASSQAGSWGRLVPGELFF
CDR3 DNA: TGTGCCAGCAGCCAAGCAGGGTCGTGGGGACGGCTCGTCCCGGGGGAGCTGTTTTTT

V gene: TRBV12-3/TRBV12-4
J gene: TRBJ2-4
clone size: NA
D gene: TRBD1
CDR3 protein: CASSRGQALAKNIQYF
CDR3 DNA: TGTGCCAGCAGTCGCGGACAGGCACTAGCCAAAAACATTCAGTACTTC

V gene: TRBV28
J gene: TRBJ1-1
clone size: NA
D gene: NA
CDR3 protein: CAAREGDTEAFF
CDR3 DNA: TGTGCCGCGAGGGAGGGCGACACTGAAGCTTTCTTT

V gene: TRBV7-9
J gene: TRBJ1-5
clone size: many
D gene: NA
CDR3 protein: CASSLGQDHQPQHF
CDR3 DNA: TGTGCCAGCAGCTTAGGGCAGGACCATCAGCCCCAGCATTTT

V gene: TRBV20-1
J gene: TRBJ2-5
clone size: NA
D gene: NA
CDR3 protein: CSATMGVSVETQYF
CDR3 DNA: TGCAGTGCTACCATGGGGGTATCCGTAGAGACCCAGTACTTC

V gene: TRBV28
J gene: TRBJ2-5
clone size: many
D gene: NA
CDR3 protein: CASTSLRGTQETQYF
CDR3 DNA: TGTGCCAGCACCTCTCTACGGGGGACCCAAGAGACCCAGTACTTC

V gene: TRBV9
J gene: TRBJ1-5
clone size: NA
D gene: NA
CDR3 protein: CASSAEGGQPQHF
CDR3 DNA: TGTGCCAGCAGCGCTGAAGGGGGTCAGCCCCAGCATTTT

V gene: TRBV11-2
J gene: TRBJ2-1
clone size: NA
D gene: TRBD2
CDR3 protein: CASSLAGLAGDNEQFF
CDR3 DNA: TGTGCCAGCAGCTTAGCGGGGCTAGCGGGGGATAATGAGCAGTTCTTC

V gene: TRBV28
J gene: TRBJ2-1
clone size: few
D gene: TRBD1
CDR3 protein: CASSRQGAGYEQFF
CDR3 DNA: TGTGCCAGCAGCAGACAGGGGGCGGGATATGAGCAGTTCTTC

V gene: TRBV7-9
J gene: TRBJ2-7
clone size: NA
D gene: NA
CDR3 protein: CASSLARRDEQYF
CDR3 DNA: TGTGCCAGCAGCTTAGCGCGGAGGGACGAGCAGTACTTC

V gene: TRBV20-1
J gene: TRBJ2-1
clone size: NA
D gene: TRBD2
CDR3 protein: CSARPRGGGEQFF
CDR3 DNA: TGCAGTGCTAGACCCCGGGGGGGAGGTGAGCAGTTCTTC

V gene: TRBV7-9
J gene: TRBJ2-5
clone size: few
D gene: TRBD1
CDR3 protein: CASSGGTGETQYF
CDR3 DNA: TGTGCCAGCAGCGGGGGGACAGGAGAGACCCAGTACTTC

V gene: TRBV10-3
J gene: TRBJ2-7
clone size: NA
D gene: TRBD2
CDR3 protein: CAISDAGGLYEQYF
CDR3 DNA: TGTGCCATCAGTGACGCGGGGGGGCTCTACGAGCAGTACTTC

V gene: TRBV3-1
J gene: TRBJ1-5
clone size: NA
D gene: NA
CDR3 protein: CASSNFLGAGPQHF
CDR3 DNA: TGTGCCAGCAGCAATTTCTTAGGTGCTGGGCCCCAGCATTTT

V gene: TRBV4-2
J gene: TRBJ2-7
clone size: many
D gene: TRBD2
CDR3 protein: CASSQIGGGRTSGYYEQYF
CDR3 DNA: TGTGCCAGCAGCCAAATCGGGGGTGGCAGGACTAGCGGGTACTACGAGCAGTACTTC

V gene: TRBV25-1
J gene: TRBJ2-1
clone size: few
D gene: NA
CDR3 protein: CASSEGGRGRDEQFF
CDR3 DNA: TGTGCCAGCAGTGAAGGGGGCAGGGGTAGGGATGAGCAGTTCTTC

V gene: TRBV5-6
J gene: TRBJ2-2
clone size: NA
D gene: NA
CDR3 protein: CASSLGPMQYTGELFF
CDR3 DNA: TGTGCCAGCAGCTTGGGACCGATGCAATACACCGGGGAGCTGTTTTTT

V gene: TRBV12-3/TRBV12-4
J gene: TRBJ1-5
clone size: many
D gene: NA
CDR3 protein: CASRPQGSSNQPQHF
CDR3 DNA: TGTGCCAGCAGACCCCAGGGGTCGAGCAATCAGCCCCAGCATTTT

V gene: TRBV5-1
J gene: TRBJ2-7
clone size: many
D gene: NA
CDR3 protein: CASTGNSYEQYF
CDR3 DNA: TGCGCCAGCACAGGGAACTCCTACGAGCAGTACTTC

V gene: TRBV9
J gene: TRBJ1-1
clone size: few
D gene: NA
CDR3 protein: CASSVDLNTEAFF
CDR3 DNA: TGTGCCAGCAGCGTAGACCTGAACACTGAAGCTTTCTTT

V gene: TRBV4-1
J gene: TRBJ1-3
clone size: NA
D gene: NA
CDR3 protein: CASSQDRGPGNTIYF
CDR3 DNA: TGCGCCAGCAGCCAAGATCGGGGACCTGGAAACACCATATATTTT